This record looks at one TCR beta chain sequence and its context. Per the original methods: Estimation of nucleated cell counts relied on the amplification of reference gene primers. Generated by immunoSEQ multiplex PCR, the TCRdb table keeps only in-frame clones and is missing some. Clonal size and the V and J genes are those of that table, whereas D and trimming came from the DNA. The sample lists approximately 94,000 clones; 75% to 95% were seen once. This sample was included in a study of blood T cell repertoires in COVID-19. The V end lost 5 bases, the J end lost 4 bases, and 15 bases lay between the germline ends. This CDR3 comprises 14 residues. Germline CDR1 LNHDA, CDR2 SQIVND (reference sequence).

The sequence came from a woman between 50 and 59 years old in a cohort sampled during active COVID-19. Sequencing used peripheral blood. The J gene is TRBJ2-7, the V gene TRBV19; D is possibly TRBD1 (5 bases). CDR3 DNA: TGTGCCAGTAGTTCTCCCGAGGCAGGGTACGAGCAGTACTTC. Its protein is CASSSPEAGYEQYF. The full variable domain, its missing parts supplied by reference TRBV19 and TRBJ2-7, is DGGITQSPKYLFRKEGQNVTLSCEQNLNHDAMYWYRQDPGQGLRLIYYSQIVNDFQKGDIAEGYSVSREKKESFPLTVTSAQKNPTAFYLCASSSPEAGYEQYFGPGTRLTVT.